This record covers a single TCR beta chain. The sample comes from a study of CD8+CD57+ T cells in acquired aplastic anemia. For the study at large: Average DNA yield from sorted CD4+ and CD8+ cells was around 3 ug.

TCR beta VDJ and CDR3 profiling used genomic DNA as template. TCRdb itself ran the reads through MiXCR, one entry per CDR3 protein. The sample gives 150,000 to 200,000 distinct CDR3 sequences, approximately 50% of which show up once; over 7.5% is in the top ten. Patients chosen for sequencing had shown CD8+CD57+ cell expansion by flow cytometry. The CDR3 contains 13 residues. Germline V CDR1 and CDR2: GTSNPN, SVGIG (reference sequence). V lost 2 bases and J lost 2, with 10 bases in between. Input material: sorted CD4+, CD8+, or CD8+CD57+ T cells (not recorded which) from PBMCs. This chain links TRBV30 with TRBJ2-7; weak D call: TRBD1 (5 bases). This TCR derives from a human donor with aplastic anemia. The CDR3 DNA reads TGTGCCTGGAGTCAGGACATTCCCTACGAGCAGTACTTC. Residues: CAWSQDIPYEQYF.